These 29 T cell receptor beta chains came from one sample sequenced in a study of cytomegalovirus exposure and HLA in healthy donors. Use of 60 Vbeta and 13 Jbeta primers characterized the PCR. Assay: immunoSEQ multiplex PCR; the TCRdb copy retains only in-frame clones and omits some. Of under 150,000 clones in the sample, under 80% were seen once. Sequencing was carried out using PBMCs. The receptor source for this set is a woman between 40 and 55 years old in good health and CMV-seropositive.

The CDR3 reads CASRVTGGTGELFF. DNA of the CDR3: TGTGCCAGCAGGGTGACAGGGGGCACCGGGGAGCTGTTTTTT. V usage is TRBV2 and J usage is TRBJ2-2; 9 bases match TRBD1. Per germline, CDR1 SNHLY and CDR2 FYNNEI. J was trimmed by 4 bases and V by 6 bases; bases with no gene match: 3. The CDR3 loop spans 14 amino acids. The full variable domain, completed using reference TRBV2 and TRBJ2-2, is EPEVTQTPSHQVTQMGQEVILRCVPISNHLYFYWYRQILGQKVEFLVSFYNNEISEKSEIFDDQFSVERPDGSNFTLKIRSTKLEDSAMYFCASRVTGGTGELFFGEGSRLTVL.

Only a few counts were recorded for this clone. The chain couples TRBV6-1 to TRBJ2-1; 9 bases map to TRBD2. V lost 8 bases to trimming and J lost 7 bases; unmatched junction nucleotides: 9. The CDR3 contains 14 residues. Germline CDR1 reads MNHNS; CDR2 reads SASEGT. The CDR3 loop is CASFSGGASNEQFF. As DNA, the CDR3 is TGTGCCAGCTTTAGCGGGGGTGCTTCAAATGAGCAGTTCTTC.

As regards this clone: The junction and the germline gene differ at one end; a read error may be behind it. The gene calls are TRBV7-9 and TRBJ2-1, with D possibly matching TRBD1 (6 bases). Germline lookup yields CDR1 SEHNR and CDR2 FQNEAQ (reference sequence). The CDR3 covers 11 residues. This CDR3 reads CSSSLRGEQFF. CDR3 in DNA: TGTTCCAGCAGCCTCAGGGGTGAGCAGTTCTTC.

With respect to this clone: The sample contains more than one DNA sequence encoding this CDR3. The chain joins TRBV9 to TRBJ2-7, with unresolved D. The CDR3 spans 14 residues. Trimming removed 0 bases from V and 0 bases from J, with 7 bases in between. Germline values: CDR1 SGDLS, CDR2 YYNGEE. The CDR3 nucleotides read TGTGCCAGCAGCGTAGACCCGAGCTCCTACGAGCAGTACTTC. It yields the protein CASSVDPSSYEQYF.

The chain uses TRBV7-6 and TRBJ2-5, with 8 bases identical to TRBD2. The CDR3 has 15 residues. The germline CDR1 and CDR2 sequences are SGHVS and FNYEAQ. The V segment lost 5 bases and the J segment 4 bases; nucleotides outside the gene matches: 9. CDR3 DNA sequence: TGTGCCAGCAGCCCCCTCGGGGGGGCCTTAGAGACCCAGTACTTC. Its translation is CASSPLGGALETQYF.

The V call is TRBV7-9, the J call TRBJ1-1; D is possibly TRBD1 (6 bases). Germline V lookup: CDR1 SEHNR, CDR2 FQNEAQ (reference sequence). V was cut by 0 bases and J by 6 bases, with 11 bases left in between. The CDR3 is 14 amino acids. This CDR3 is CASSLAHGQPEAFF. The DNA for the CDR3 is TGTGCCAGCAGCTTAGCGCACGGACAGCCTGAAGCTTTCTTT.

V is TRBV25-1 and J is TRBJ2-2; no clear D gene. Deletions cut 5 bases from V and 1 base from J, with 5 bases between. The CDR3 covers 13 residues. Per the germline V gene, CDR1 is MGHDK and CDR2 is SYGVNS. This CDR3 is CASSPRNTGELFF. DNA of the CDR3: TGTGCCAGCAGTCCCAGGAACACCGGGGAGCTGTTTTTT. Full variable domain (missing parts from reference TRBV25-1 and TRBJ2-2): EADIYQTPRYLVIGTGKKITLECSQTMGHDKMYWYQQDPGMELHLIHYSYGVNSTEKGDLSSESTVSRIRTEHFPLTLESARPSHTSQYLCASSPRNTGELFFGEGSRLTVL.

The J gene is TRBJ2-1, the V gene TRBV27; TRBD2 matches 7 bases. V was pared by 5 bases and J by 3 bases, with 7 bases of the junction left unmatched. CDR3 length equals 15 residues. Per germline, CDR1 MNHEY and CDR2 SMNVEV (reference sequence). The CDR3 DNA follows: TGTGCCAGCAGTCCCCAGAGCGGGATCTACAATGAGCAGTTCTTC. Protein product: CASSPQSGIYNEQFF.

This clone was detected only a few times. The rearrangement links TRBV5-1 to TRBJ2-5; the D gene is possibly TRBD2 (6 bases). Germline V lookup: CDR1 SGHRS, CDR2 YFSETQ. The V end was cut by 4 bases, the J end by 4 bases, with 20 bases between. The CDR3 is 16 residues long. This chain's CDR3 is CASSPIGSGYGETQYF. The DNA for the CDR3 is TGCGCCAGCAGCCCCATAGGAAGCGGGTATGGAGAGACCCAGTACTTC.

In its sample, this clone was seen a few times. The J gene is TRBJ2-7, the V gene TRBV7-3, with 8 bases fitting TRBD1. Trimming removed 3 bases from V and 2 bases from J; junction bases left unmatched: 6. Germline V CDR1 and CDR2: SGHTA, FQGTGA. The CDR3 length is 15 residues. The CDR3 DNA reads TGTGCCAGCAGCTTCAAAACAGGGGGTCCCTACGAGCAGTACTTC. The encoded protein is CASSFKTGGPYEQYF.

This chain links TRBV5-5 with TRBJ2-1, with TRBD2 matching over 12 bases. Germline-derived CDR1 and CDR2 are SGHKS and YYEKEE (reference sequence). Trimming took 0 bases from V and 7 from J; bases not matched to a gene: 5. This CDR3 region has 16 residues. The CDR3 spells CASSLGLAGGRNEQFF. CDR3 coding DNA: TGTGCCAGCAGCTTGGGGCTAGCGGGAGGGAGAAATGAGCAGTTCTTC.

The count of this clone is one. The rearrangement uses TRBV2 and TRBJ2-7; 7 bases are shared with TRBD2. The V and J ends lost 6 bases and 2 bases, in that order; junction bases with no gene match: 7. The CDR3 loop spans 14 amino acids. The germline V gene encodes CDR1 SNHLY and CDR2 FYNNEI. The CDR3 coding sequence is TGTGCCAGCAGAGAGCGGGGACCAACCTACGAGCAGTACTTC. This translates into CASRERGPTYEQYF.

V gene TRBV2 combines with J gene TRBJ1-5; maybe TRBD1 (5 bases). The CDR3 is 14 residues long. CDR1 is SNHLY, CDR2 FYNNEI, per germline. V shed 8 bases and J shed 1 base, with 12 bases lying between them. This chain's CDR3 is CASGRTRSNQPQHF. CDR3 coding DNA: TGTGCCAGCGGGCGGACACGAAGCAATCAGCCCCAGCATTTT.

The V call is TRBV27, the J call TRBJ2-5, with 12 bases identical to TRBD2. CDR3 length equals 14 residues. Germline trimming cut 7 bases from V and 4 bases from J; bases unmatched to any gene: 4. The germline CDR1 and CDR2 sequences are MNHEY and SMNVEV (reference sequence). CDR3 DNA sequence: TGTGCCAGCATGCTAGCGGGAGGGGCAGAGACCCAGTACTTC. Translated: CASMLAGGAETQYF.

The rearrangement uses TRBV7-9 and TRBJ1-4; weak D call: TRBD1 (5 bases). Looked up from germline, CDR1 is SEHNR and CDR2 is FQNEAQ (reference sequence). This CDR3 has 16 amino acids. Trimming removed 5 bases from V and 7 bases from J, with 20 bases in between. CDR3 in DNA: TGTGCCAGCAGCCAACCACTCTCCGACAGTTTTGAAAAACTGTTTTTT. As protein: CASSQPLSDSFEKLFF.

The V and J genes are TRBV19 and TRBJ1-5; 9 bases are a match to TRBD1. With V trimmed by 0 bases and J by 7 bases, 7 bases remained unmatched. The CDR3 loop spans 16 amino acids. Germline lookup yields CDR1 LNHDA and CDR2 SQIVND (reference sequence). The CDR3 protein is CASSIEFGTGKQPQHF. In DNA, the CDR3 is TGTGCCAGTAGTATAGAGTTTGGGACAGGGAAACAGCCCCAGCATTTT.

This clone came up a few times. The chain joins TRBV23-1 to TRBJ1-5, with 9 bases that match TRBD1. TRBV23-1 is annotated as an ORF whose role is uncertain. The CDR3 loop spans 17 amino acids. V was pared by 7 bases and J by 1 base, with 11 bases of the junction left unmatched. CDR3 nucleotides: TGCGCCAGCAACAGGGTTACAGGGGGCCGAAGCAATCAGCCCCAGCATTTT. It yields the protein CASNRVTGGRSNQPQHF.

The DNA of the CDR3 is TGCGCCAGCAGCCGGAGTGGGTTAGGGGCGTGGAATGAGCAGTTCTTC. This gives the protein CASSRSGLGAWNEQFF. This chain links TRBV4-3 with TRBJ2-1; tentative D call: TRBD1 (5 bases). V lost 4 bases to trimming and J lost 7 bases, with 20 bases between them. Germline CDR1 reads LGHNA; CDR2 reads YSLEER. The CDR3 runs 16 residues.

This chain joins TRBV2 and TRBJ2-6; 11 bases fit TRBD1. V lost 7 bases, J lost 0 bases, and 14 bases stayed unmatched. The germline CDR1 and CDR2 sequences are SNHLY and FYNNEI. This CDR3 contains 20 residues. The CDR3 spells CASKEAGTGGSLSGANVLTF. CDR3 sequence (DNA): TGTGCCAGCAAGGAGGCGGGGACAGGGGGGAGCCTCTCTGGGGCCAACGTCCTGACTTTC. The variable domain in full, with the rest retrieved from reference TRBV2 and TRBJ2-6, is EPEVTQTPSHQVTQMGQEVILRCVPISNHLYFYWYRQILGQKVEFLVSFYNNEISEKSEIFDDQFSVERPDGSNFTLKIRSTKLEDSAMYFCASKEAGTGGSLSGANVLTFGAGSRLTVL.

The CDR3 DNA follows: TGTGCCAGCAGCCTGATTGGGGGGGCCCCCAGCACAGATACGCAGTATTTT. Translation: CASSLIGGAPSTDTQYF. V usage is TRBV7-2 and J usage is TRBJ2-3, with a tentative D call TRBD2 (7 bases). V lost 5 bases and J lost 0, with 18 bases in between. Germline-derived CDR1 and CDR2 are SGHTA and FQGNSA. This CDR3 spans 17 amino acids.

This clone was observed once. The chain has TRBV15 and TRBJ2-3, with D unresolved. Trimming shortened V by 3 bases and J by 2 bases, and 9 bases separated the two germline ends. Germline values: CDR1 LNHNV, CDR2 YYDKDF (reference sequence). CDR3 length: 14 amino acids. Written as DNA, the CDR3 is TGTGCCACCAGCAGGACGCAGGTCACAGATACGCAGTATTTT. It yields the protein CATSRTQVTDTQYF.

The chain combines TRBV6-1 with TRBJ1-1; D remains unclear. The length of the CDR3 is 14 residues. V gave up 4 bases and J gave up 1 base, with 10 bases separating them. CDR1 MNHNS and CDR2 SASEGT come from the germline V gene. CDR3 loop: CASSVAGQNTEAFF. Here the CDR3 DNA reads TGTGCCAGCAGTGTCGCAGGCCAGAACACTGAAGCTTTCTTT.

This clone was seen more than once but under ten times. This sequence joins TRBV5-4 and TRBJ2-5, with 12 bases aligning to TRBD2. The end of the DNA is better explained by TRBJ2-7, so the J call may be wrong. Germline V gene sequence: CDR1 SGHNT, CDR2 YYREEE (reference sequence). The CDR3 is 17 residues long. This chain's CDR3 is CASSFGLAGTYSYEQYF. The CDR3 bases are TGTGCCAGCAGCTTCGGACTAGCGGGAACATACTCCTACGAGCAGTACTTC.

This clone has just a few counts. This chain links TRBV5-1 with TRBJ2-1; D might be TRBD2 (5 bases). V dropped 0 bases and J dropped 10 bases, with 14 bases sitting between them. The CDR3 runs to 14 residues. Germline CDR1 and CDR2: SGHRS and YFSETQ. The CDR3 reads CASSLDYLTGEQFF. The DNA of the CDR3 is TGCGCCAGCAGCTTGGATTATCTAACGGGGGAGCAGTTCTTC.

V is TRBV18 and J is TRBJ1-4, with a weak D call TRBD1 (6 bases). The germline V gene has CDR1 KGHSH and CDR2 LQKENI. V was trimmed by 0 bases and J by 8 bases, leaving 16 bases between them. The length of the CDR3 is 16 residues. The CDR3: CASSPPVVKGQEKLFF. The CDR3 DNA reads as TGTGCCAGCTCACCACCGGTTGTTAAGGGACAAGAAAAACTGTTTTTT.

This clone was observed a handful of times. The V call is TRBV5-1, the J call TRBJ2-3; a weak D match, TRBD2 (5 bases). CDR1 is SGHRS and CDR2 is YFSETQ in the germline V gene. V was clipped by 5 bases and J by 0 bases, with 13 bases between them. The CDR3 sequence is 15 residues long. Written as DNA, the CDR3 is TGCGCCAGCAGTAGAGGGCCGCCTAGCACAGATACGCAGTATTTT. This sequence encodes CASSRGPPSTDTQYF. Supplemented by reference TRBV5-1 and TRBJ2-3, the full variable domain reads KAGVTQTPRYLIKTRGQQVTLSCSPISGHRSVSWYQQTPGQGLQFLFEYFSETQRNKGNFPGRFSGRQFSNSRSEMNVSTLELGDSALYLCASSRGPPSTDTQYFGPGTRLTVL.

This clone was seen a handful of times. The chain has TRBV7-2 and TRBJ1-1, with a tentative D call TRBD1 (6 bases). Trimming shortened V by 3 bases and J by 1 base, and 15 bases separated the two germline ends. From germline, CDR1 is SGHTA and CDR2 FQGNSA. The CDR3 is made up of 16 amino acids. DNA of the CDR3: TGTGCCAGCAGCTTGAGGGGGACATACCCGAACACTGAAGCTTTCTTT. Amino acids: CASSLRGTYPNTEAFF.

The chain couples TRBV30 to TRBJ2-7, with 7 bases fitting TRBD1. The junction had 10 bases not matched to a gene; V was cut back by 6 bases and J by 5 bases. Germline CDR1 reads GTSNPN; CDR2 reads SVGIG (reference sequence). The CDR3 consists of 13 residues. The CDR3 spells CACPRRGSDEQYF. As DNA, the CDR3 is TGTGCCTGCCCCCGCAGGGGGAGCGACGAGCAGTACTTC.

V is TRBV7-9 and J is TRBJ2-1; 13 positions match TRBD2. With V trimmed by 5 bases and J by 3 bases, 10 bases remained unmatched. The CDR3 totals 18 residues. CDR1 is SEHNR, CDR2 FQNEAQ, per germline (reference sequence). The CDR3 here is CASSTTRTSGRIYNEQFF. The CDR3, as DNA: TGTGCCAGCAGCACGACACGGACTAGCGGGAGAATCTACAATGAGCAGTTCTTC.